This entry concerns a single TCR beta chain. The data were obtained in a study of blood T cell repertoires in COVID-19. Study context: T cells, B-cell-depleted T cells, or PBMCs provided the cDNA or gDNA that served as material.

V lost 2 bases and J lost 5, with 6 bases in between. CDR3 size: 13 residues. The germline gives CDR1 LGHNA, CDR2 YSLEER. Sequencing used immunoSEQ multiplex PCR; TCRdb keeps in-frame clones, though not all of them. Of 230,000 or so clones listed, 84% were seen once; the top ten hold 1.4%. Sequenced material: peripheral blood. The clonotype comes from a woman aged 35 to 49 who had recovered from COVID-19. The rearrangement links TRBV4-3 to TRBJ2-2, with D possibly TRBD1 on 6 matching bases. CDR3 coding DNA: TGCGCCAGCAGCCAAACAGGGACCGGGGAGCTGTTTTTT. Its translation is CASSQTGTGELFF.